Below are 29 T cell receptor beta chains sequenced from a single sample in a study of preoperative IRX-2 immunotherapy in early breast cancer (dated by TCRdb to about 2019). The library was generated by the immunoSEQ multiplex PCR assay. Imported from immuneACCESS, the table was reduced by TCRdb to in-frame sequences with V and J called. These copies leave out some clones; in studies compared against another copy, an unresolved V gene accounts for under half, and the cause of the remainder is not known. This sample comprises about 38,000 clones, 75% to 85% of them detected only once. About 1.5% of the sample comes from the top ten. This sample's treatment or condition label indicates: preoperative locoregional IRX-2 cytokine immunotherapy. This specimen consisted of lymph node tissue, obtained after IRX-2 immunotherapy. All receptors come from a human donor with breast cancer.

In the case of this clone: One end of the junction is discordant with germline, which a read error may explain. This chain links TRBV6-8 with TRBJ2-7, with D possibly TRBD1 on 6 matching bases. The germline CDR1 and CDR2 sequences are MNHGY and SAAAGT. The CDR3 extends over 13 amino acids. The CDR3: CAISLQGKYEQYF. In DNA, the CDR3 is TGTGCCATCAGTCTGCAGGGGAAGTACGAGCAGTACTTC.

The rearrangement links TRBV5-1 to TRBJ2-3; 7 positions agree with TRBD1. V lost 3 bases to trimming and J lost 2 bases; unmatched junction nucleotides: 6. Per the germline V gene, CDR1 is SGHRS and CDR2 is YFSETQ. The CDR3 consists of 15 residues. The CDR3 DNA is TGCGCCAGCAGCTCGGGACAGCACGTCACAGATACGCAGTATTTT. Translating it yields CASSSGQHVTDTQYF.

This chain connects TRBV30 to TRBJ1-4; D not certain. Trimming stripped 5 bases from V and 4 bases from J, with 8 bases between. Germline V gene data show CDR1 as GTSNPN and CDR2 as SVGIG (reference sequence). This CDR3 has 12 residues. DNA of the CDR3: TGTGCCTGGGAAGGGTTTAATGAAAAACTGTTTTTT. It codes for CAWEGFNEKLFF.

The rearrangement joins TRBV15 to TRBJ1-1, with 7 bases that match TRBD1. V gave up 0 bases and J gave up 7 bases; unmatched junction bases: 8. This CDR3 is 15 amino acids long. CDR1 is LNHNV, CDR2 YYDKDF, per germline (reference sequence). The CDR3 loop is CATSRDLGQVLEAFF. The CDR3, as DNA: TGTGCCACCAGCAGAGATCTCGGACAGGTCCTTGAAGCTTTCTTT.

This clone appeared a single time. The chain has TRBV6-8 and TRBJ1-1; D uncertain. V was shortened by 1 base and J by 0 bases, with 9 bases between the two germline ends. CDR1 is MNHGY, CDR2 SAAAGT, per germline. CDR3 length: 15 amino acids. The CDR3 spells CASSYFPSMNTEAFF. CDR3 DNA sequence: TGTGCCAGCAGTTACTTTCCATCCATGAACACTGAAGCTTTCTTT.

This clone was counted a single time. The gene calls are TRBV11-3 and TRBJ2-5; TRBD2 might be the D (6 bases). The germline CDR1 and CDR2 sequences are SGHNT and YENEEA. The CDR3 contains 16 residues. V was clipped by 6 bases and J by 2 bases, with 19 bases between them. CDR3 in amino acids: CASREGAGGIQETQYF. The CDR3 region has the DNA TGTGCCAGCAGGGAGGGTGCTGGGGGGATTCAAGAGACCCAGTACTTC.

The chain combines TRBV10-2 with TRBJ2-1; the D gene is possibly TRBD2 (6 bases). The CDR3 is 14 amino acids. In germline, CDR1 is WSHSY, CDR2 SAAADI. V was shortened by 4 bases and J by 0 bases, with 7 bases between the two germline ends. The CDR3 sequence is CASSAGSSYNEQFF. The CDR3 coding sequence is TGCGCCAGCAGTGCCGGGAGCTCCTACAATGAGCAGTTCTTC.

This clone was detected only a few times. This chain joins TRBV10-2 and TRBJ1-1; TRBD1 matches at 8 bases. Trimming at V came to 5 bases and at J to 4 bases, leaving 9 bases not matched to a gene. The CDR3 totals 15 residues. Germline assignment: CDR1 WSHSY and CDR2 SAAADI. The chain's CDR3 is CASSWEDRVGTEAFF. CDR3 nucleotides: TGCGCCAGCAGTTGGGAGGACAGGGTCGGCACTGAAGCTTTCTTT.

The chain combines TRBV7-8 with TRBJ1-2; D might be TRBD1 (5 bases). Germline CDR1 reads SGHVS; CDR2 reads FQNEAQ. The V end was cut by 4 bases, the J end by 7 bases, with 13 bases between. This CDR3 spans 13 amino acids. CDR3 residues: CASSSFRVIGYTF. The DNA of the CDR3 is TGTGCCAGCAGCTCGTTCAGGGTCATTGGCTACACCTTC.

The rearrangement joins TRBV7-4 to TRBJ1-1; D call uncertain. CDR3 size: 13 residues. The V gene's germline CDR1 is SGHVT and CDR2 SQSDAQ. Trimming left V 3 bases short and J 0 bases short, with 5 bases between. CDR3 residues: CASSFNVNTEAFF. As DNA, the CDR3 is TGTGCCAGCAGCTTTAATGTGAACACTGAAGCTTTCTTT.

J is TRBJ2-3 and V is TRBV15; 8 bases are a match to TRBD2. Germline CDR1 reads LNHNV; CDR2 reads YYDKDF (reference sequence). The CDR3 runs to 16 residues. V dropped 6 bases and J dropped 1; count of bases not matched to a gene: 9. CDR3 coding DNA: TGTGCCACCAGTGGCCCGGCGGGGGGCCGCACAGATACGCAGTATTTT. Protein sequence: CATSGPAGGRTDTQYF.

This chain connects TRBV15 to TRBJ2-2; 10 nucleotides align to TRBD2. The ends lost 0 bases at V and 6 bases at J; junction bases unmatched: 7. Germline V gene sequence: CDR1 LNHNV, CDR2 YYDKDF (reference sequence). The CDR3 consists of 17 residues. The CDR3 region is CATSRDRWTSGAGELFF. DNA of the CDR3: TGTGCCACCAGCAGAGATAGGTGGACTAGCGGAGCCGGGGAGCTGTTTTTT.

This chain links TRBV11-3 with TRBJ1-4; D unclear. V dropped 5 bases and J dropped 8 bases, with 15 bases sitting between them. This CDR3 comprises 14 residues. Germline-derived CDR1 and CDR2 are SGHNT and YENEEA. Written as DNA, the CDR3 is TGTGCCAGCAGCAAGGACGGTGGGAGGGAAAAACTGTTTTTT. Its protein product is CASSKDGGREKLFF. The entire variable domain, with the rest obtained from reference TRBV11-3 and TRBJ1-4, is as follows: EAGVVQSPRYKIIEKKQPVAFWCNPISGHNTLYWYLQNLGQGPELLIRYENEEAVDDSQLPKDRFSAERLKGVDSTLKIQPAELGDSAVYLCASSKDGGREKLFFGSGTQLSVL.

The sample holds one count of this clone. The V call is TRBV7-4, the J call TRBJ2-3; D gene unclear. The CDR3 extends over 13 amino acids. Germline V gene data show CDR1 as SGHVT and CDR2 as SQSDAQ. Trimming removed 5 bases from V and 4 bases from J, with 10 bases in between. In nucleotides, the CDR3 is TGTGCCAGCAGCCAGTTCATATCAGATACGCAGTATTTT. Translated: CASSQFISDTQYF. The full variable domain, rest sourced from reference TRBV7-4 and TRBJ2-3, is GAGVSQSPRYKVAKRGRDVALRCDSISGHVTLYWYRQTLGQGSEVLTYSQSDAQRDKSGRPSGRFSAERPERSVSTLKIQRTEQGDSAVYLCASSQFISDTQYFGPGTRLTVL.

This chain uses TRBV28 with TRBJ1-2; the D is unclear. Germline assignment: CDR1 MDHEN and CDR2 SYDVKM. Trimming cost V 2 bases and J 0 bases, with 13 bases left between them. The CDR3 extends over 16 amino acids. CDR3 loop: CASSLPRVSANYGYTF. CDR3 nucleotides: TGTGCCAGCAGTTTACCTCGGGTTTCAGCTAACTATGGCTACACCTTC.

CDR3 nucleotide sequence: TGCGCCAGCAGCTCTCATGGGACAGGGGATGGTGAGCAGTTCTTC. This sequence encodes CASSSHGTGDGEQFF. The rearrangement links TRBV5-1 to TRBJ2-1; 10 bases match TRBD1. This CDR3 region has 15 residues. Germline values: CDR1 SGHRS, CDR2 YFSETQ. J was trimmed by 9 bases and V by 3 bases; bases with no gene match: 9.

The J gene is TRBJ1-5, the V gene TRBV6-8; D is unresolved. Germline loops: CDR1 MNHGY, CDR2 SAAAGT. Trimming left V 6 bases short and J 2 bases short, with 14 bases between. CDR3 length: 15 residues. DNA of the CDR3: TGTGCCAGCAGCAGACTCCACGCGGGCAATCAGCCCCAGCATTTT. It is translated as CASSRLHAGNQPQHF.

This clone was counted a few times. This rearrangement joins TRBV15 to TRBJ2-7; the D is unclear. Between the trimmed V and J ends, which lost 4 bases and 2 bases, there was a span of 12 bases. The CDR3 sequence is 14 residues long. CDR1 and CDR2 (germline): LNHNV, YYDKDF (reference sequence). Here the CDR3 reads CATSKVRWTYEQYF. The CDR3 bases are TGTGCCACCAGCAAAGTACGCTGGACCTACGAGCAGTACTTC.

This chain joins TRBV18 and TRBJ1-4, with no clear D. The CDR3 length is 16 residues. Germline V gene lookup returns CDR1 KGHSH and CDR2 LQKENI. Trimming shortened V by 0 bases and J by 8 bases, and 16 bases separated the two germline ends. CDR3 residues: CASSPPAGGRGEKLFF. DNA of the CDR3: TGTGCCAGCTCACCACCGGCCGGTGGGCGTGGGGAAAAACTGTTTTTT.

The J gene is TRBJ2-1, the V gene TRBV7-4; D possibly corresponds to TRBD1 (6 bases). Germline assignment: CDR1 SGHVT and CDR2 SQSDAQ. V lost 1 base to trimming and J lost 14 bases, with 15 bases between them. CDR3 length: 13 residues. DNA of the CDR3: TGTGCCAGCAGCTTAGGTAACCGACAGGTGAAGTTCTTC. It yields the protein CASSLGNRQVKFF.

This clone was picked up one time. J is TRBJ1-2 and V is TRBV11-3, with TRBD1 identical over 10 bases. CDR1 SGHNT and CDR2 YENEEA come from the germline V gene. CDR3 size: 18 residues. V shed 5 bases, J shed 0 bases, and the junction held 12 bases outside the gene matches. The CDR3 DNA reads as TGTGCCAGCAGCCACGATCCGGGACAGGGGAAAACTAACTATGGCTACACCTTC. Its protein product is CASSHDPGQGKTNYGYTF.

V usage is TRBV29-1 and J usage is TRBJ1-4; 8 bases agree with TRBD1. This CDR3 has 17 residues. CDR1 is SQVTM and CDR2 is ANQGSEA in the germline V gene. Losses at the gene ends were 1 base for V and 3 bases for J; bases not matched to a gene: 10. In nucleotides, the CDR3 is TGCAGCGTTGAAGTCGCAGGGGGCGCGTGGGCTAATGAAAAACTGTTTTTT. It is translated as CSVEVAGGAWANEKLFF.

The chain combines TRBV9 with TRBJ1-2; D unresolved. The CDR3 loop spans 13 amino acids. Per the germline V gene, CDR1 is SGDLS and CDR2 is YYNGEE. V lost 5 bases and J lost 5, with 13 bases in between. The CDR3 protein is CASRADGLYGYTF. DNA for the CDR3: TGTGCCAGCAGAGCGGACGGGCTGTATGGCTACACCTTC.

The chain couples TRBV6-8 to TRBJ2-5; the match to TRBD2 covers 11 bases. With 4 bases clipped from V and 5 bases from J, the junction kept 15 bases outside the gene matches. From germline, CDR1 is MNHGY and CDR2 SAAAGT. The CDR3 contains 18 residues. This CDR3 is CASSSLTSTSGVVETQYF. CDR3 DNA sequence: TGTGCCAGCAGTTCCCTCACCTCGACTAGCGGGGTCGTCGAGACCCAGTACTTC.

The chain has TRBV6-8 and TRBJ1-5; the D is unclear. CDR3 length: 16 residues. The ends were cut back, 3 bases at V and 0 bases at J, with 12 bases in the middle. Germline assignment: CDR1 MNHGY and CDR2 SAAAGT. The CDR3 region has the DNA TGTGCCAGCAGTTATGTTTTTGGTTTTAGCAATCAGCCCCAGCATTTT. It translates to CASSYVFGFSNQPQHF.

The chain is built from TRBV6-8 and TRBJ1-5; 8 bases align to TRBD1. The germline V gene encodes CDR1 MNHGY and CDR2 SAAAGT. V shed 8 bases and J 9 bases; nucleotides not matched to a gene: 9. This CDR3 spans 13 amino acids. CDR3 bases: TGTGCCAGCTTAGGACAGGGAGTCCTGCCCCAGCATTTT. Encoded protein: CASLGQGVLPQHF.

V gene TRBV4-1 combines with J gene TRBJ2-3; D unclear. Per germline, CDR1 MGHRA and CDR2 YSYEKL. The ends were cut back, 5 bases at V and 0 bases at J, with 15 bases in the middle. CDR3 length: 16 residues. DNA of the CDR3: TGCGCCAGCAGCTTAGAAGGGTTCCGTAGCACAGATACGCAGTATTTT. Its protein product is CASSLEGFRSTDTQYF.

The chain combines TRBV6-8 with TRBJ1-2; no reliable D call. Germline V lookup: CDR1 MNHGY, CDR2 SAAAGT. V was trimmed by 2 bases and J by 8 bases, leaving 9 bases between them. The CDR3 is made up of 12 amino acids. DNA for the CDR3: TGTGCCAGCAGTTACGATTCAGGAGGCTACACCTTC. Translated, it gives CASSYDSGGYTF.

The J gene is TRBJ1-5, the V gene TRBV28; D call uncertain. Germline CDR1 reads MDHEN; CDR2 reads SYDVKM. The CDR3 is made up of 14 amino acids. Trimming took off 1 base at V and 5 bases at J, with 9 bases between the two ends. CDR3: CASSLSGVHQPQHF. Here the CDR3 DNA reads TGTGCCAGCAGTTTATCCGGGGTTCATCAGCCCCAGCATTTT.